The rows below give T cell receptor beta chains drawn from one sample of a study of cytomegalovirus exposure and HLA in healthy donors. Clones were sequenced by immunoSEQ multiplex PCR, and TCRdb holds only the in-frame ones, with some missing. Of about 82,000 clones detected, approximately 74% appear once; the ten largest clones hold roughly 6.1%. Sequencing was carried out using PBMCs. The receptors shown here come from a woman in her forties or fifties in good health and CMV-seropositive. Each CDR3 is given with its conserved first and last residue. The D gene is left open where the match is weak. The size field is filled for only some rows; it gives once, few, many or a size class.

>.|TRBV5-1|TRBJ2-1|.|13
CASSAATYNEQFF
TGCGCCAGCAGCGCGGCTACCTACAATGAGCAGTTCTTC
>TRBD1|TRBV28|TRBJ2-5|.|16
CASSLTGTGIQETQYF
TGTGCCAGCAGTCTTACCGGGACAGGGATCCAAGAGACCCAGTACTTC
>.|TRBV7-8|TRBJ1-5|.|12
CASSAGGQPQHF
TGTGCCAGCAGCGCAGGTGGTCAGCCCCAGCATTTT
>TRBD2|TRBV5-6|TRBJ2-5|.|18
CASSLASLAGARSETQYF
TGTGCCAGCAGCTTGGCCAGCCTAGCGGGAGCCCGGTCTGAGACCCAGTACTTC
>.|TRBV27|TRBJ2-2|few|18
CASSLSRNRGGNTGELFF
TGTGCCAGCAGTTTGAGTCGAAACAGGGGGGGGAACACCGGGGAGCTGTTTTTT
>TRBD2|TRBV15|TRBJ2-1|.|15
CATSSGGVSYNEQFF
TGTGCCACCAGCAGCGGGGGGGTTTCTTACAATGAGCAGTTCTTC
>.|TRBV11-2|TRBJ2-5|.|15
CASSLGQALQETQYF
TGTGCCAGCAGCTTAGGCCAGGCCCTACAAGAGACCCAGTACTTC
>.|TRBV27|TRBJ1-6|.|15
CASSLRTDYNSPLHF
TGTGCCAGCAGCCTTCGGACAGATTATAATTCACCCCTCCACTTT
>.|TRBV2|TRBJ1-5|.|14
CASLPGGGSQPQHF
TGTGCCAGCCTCCCTGGGGGGGGGTCTCAGCCCCAGCATTTT
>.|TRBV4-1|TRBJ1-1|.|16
CASSQDKREKHTEAFF
TGCGCCAGCAGCCAAGATAAAAGGGAGAAACACACTGAAGCTTTCTTT
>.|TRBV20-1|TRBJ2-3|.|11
CSAYRTDTQYF
TGCAGTGCCTACCGGACAGATACGCAGTATTTT
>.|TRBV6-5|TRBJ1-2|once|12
CASSYRGNGYTF
TGTGCCTCTAGTTACCGGGGAAATGGCTACACCTTC
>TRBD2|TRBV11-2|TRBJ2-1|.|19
CASSFLIAGEFSSRGEQFF
TGTGCCAGCAGCTTCTTGATAGCGGGAGAATTCTCTTCTCGTGGTGAGCAGTTCTTC
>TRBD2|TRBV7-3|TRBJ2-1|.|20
CASSLKVTDGLAGGGDEQFF
TGTGCCAGCAGCTTAAAGGTAACGGACGGTTTAGCGGGAGGCGGTGATGAGCAGTTCTTC
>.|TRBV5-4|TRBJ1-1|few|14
CASSSRGGRTEAFF
TGTGCCAGCAGCTCCCGAGGGGGTCGCACTGAAGCTTTCTTT
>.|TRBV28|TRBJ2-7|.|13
CASSYRVPYEQYF
TGTGCCAGCAGTTACCGGGTCCCCTACGAGCAGTACTTC
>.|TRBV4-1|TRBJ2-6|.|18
CASSNPAGQLSGANVLTF
TGCGCCAGCAGCAACCCGGCGGGGCAGCTCTCTGGGGCCAACGTCCTGACTTTC
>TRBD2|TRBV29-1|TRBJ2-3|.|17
CSVEALQTSGGTDTQYF
TGCAGCGTTGAGGCACTCCAGACTAGCGGAGGCACAGATACGCAGTATTTT
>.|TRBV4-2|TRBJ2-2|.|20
CASSQDRLTGGIWNTGELFF
TGTGCCAGCAGCCAAGATCGGCTGACAGGAGGCATTTGGAACACCGGGGAGCTGTTTTTT
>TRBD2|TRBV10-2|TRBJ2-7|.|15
CASSALAGGPYEQYF
TGCGCCAGCAGTGCTTTAGCGGGAGGGCCCTACGAGCAGTACTTC
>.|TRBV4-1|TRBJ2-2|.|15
CASSQTGTLGWELFF
TGCGCCAGCAGCCAAACCGGGACTCTCGGCTGGGAGCTGTTTTTT
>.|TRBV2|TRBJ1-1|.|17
CASSERLVGQPNTEAFF
TGTGCCAGCAGTGAAAGGCTAGTGGGGCAGCCCAACACTGAAGCTTTCTTT
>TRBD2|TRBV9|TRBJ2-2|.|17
CASSRSSGDTAAGELFF
TGTGCCAGCAGCCGGAGTAGCGGGGACACGGCTGCCGGGGAGCTGTTTTTT
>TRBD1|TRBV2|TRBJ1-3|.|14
CASNPGTAGNTIYF
TGTGCCAGCAATCCTGGGACAGCTGGAAACACCATATATTTT